This T cell receptor beta chain appears in the sequencing data of a study of pediatric ulcerative colitis. Overall study results and limits: Acute severe colitis showed lower rectal diversity from clonal expansions. Two patients had blood samples with substantially reduced template counts.

This clone showed up just once. As yet, its antigen is unknown. The survey-level immunoSEQ assay was used. Here immunoSEQ multiplex PCR was the method, and the copy in TCRdb shows in-frame clones only, minus some. Of over 15,000 clones listed, roughly 80% are singletons. One to two pinch biopsies were taken from the rectum during colonoscopy. The sample taken for sequencing was gut tissue. The sequence was obtained from a boy younger than 18 with moderate ulcerative colitis.

The CDR3 DNA follows: TGTGCCAGCAGTGATTTGCAGGGGATGGGGCGGGCTGTTCAGCCCCAGCATTTT. Its protein product is CASSDLQGMGRAVQPQHF. This chain joins TRBV2 and TRBJ1-5, with D possibly being TRBD1 (6 bases). Germline values: CDR1 SNHLY, CDR2 FYNNEI. The CDR3 spans 18 residues. V was cut by 3 bases and J by 6 bases, with 24 bases left in between.